These 20 T cell receptor beta chains share one sample of origin, sequenced in a study of cytomegalovirus exposure and HLA in healthy donors. Amplification used 60 Vbeta primers and 13 Jbeta primers. The protocol was immunoSEQ multiplex PCR, while the TCRdb copy is restricted to in-frame clones and leaves out a portion. The sample lists around 96,000 clones; under 65% were seen once. The sequenced material came from PBMCs. The origin of the receptors is a man in his fifties or sixties in good health and CMV-seronegative.

The chain couples TRBV5-1 to TRBJ2-7, with 9 bases fitting TRBD1. This CDR3 region has 16 residues. Germline assignment: CDR1 SGHRS and CDR2 YFSETQ. The ends lost 3 bases at V and 2 bases at J; junction bases unmatched: 9. The CDR3 reads CASSSSPGQGTYEQYF. CDR3 coding DNA: TGCGCCAGCAGCTCAAGCCCGGGACAGGGAACCTACGAGCAGTACTTC.

This clone showed up just a few times. Other DNA variants within this sample encode the same CDR3. V usage is TRBV7-3 and J usage is TRBJ2-1, with D tentatively TRBD1 (5 bases). The length of the CDR3 is 11 residues. Deletions cut 5 bases from V and 8 bases from J, with 7 bases between. The germline gives CDR1 SGHTA, CDR2 FQGTGA. CDR3 loop: CASSQGDEQFF. The CDR3 DNA is TGTGCCAGCAGCCAAGGGGATGAGCAGTTCTTC. The full variable domain, with the rest looked up from reference TRBV7-3 and TRBJ2-1, is GAGVSQTPSNKVTEKGKYVELRCDPISGHTALYWYRQSLGQGPEFLIYFQGTGAADDSGLPNDRFFAVRPEGSVSTLKIQRTERGDSAVYLCASSQGDEQFFGPGTRLTVL.

This clone was observed a few times. V gene TRBV27 combines with J gene TRBJ1-5; D gene unclear. The V and J ends lost 8 bases and 2 bases respectively, with 10 bases between them. The germline CDR1 and CDR2 sequences are MNHEY and SMNVEV (reference sequence). The CDR3 consists of 13 residues. The CDR3 is CASAIMGNQPQHF. The CDR3 DNA reads as TGTGCCAGCGCTATAATGGGCAATCAGCCCCAGCATTTT.

The rearrangement joins TRBV5-1 to TRBJ1-4; 10 bases align to TRBD1. There are 15 residues in the CDR3. After removal of 4 bases from V and 8 bases from J, the junction contained 8 bases not matched to a gene. Germline V gene sequence: CDR1 SGHRS, CDR2 YFSETQ. In nucleotides, the CDR3 is TGCGCCAGCAGCCGAGGGGACAGGGGAGGGGAAAAACTGTTTTTT. Its protein is CASSRGDRGGEKLFF.

V and J are TRBV23-1 and TRBJ1-2, with 7 bases that match TRBD1. TRBV23-1 has ORF status, its function being uncertain. After removal of 0 bases from V and 5 bases from J, the junction contained 9 bases not matched to a gene. The CDR3 totals 16 residues. Here the CDR3 reads CASSQSEGGGGYGYTF. The CDR3, as DNA: TGCGCCAGCAGTCAATCTGAAGGAGGGGGCGGGTATGGCTACACCTTC.

This clone turned up a few times. V and J are TRBV6-1 and TRBJ2-1; 8 bases line up with TRBD2. V shed 4 bases and J 6 bases; nucleotides not matched to a gene: 14. Looked up from germline, CDR1 is MNHNS and CDR2 is SASEGT. The CDR3 loop spans 17 amino acids. CDR3 amino acids: CASSGPPGAGDSNEQFF. The CDR3 nucleotides are TGTGCCAGCAGTGGACCCCCGGGAGCGGGAGACTCCAATGAGCAGTTCTTC.

The genes are TRBV19 and TRBJ2-4, with a possible D match to TRBD1 (7 bases). Germline V gives CDR1 LNHDA, CDR2 SQIVND (reference sequence). This CDR3 contains 16 residues. The ends were cut back, 1 base at V and 1 base at J, with 11 bases in the middle. The CDR3 is CASSIGAGGAKNIQYF. The CDR3 DNA reads TGTGCCAGTAGTATAGGGGCAGGGGGGGCCAAAAACATTCAGTACTTC.

This chain connects TRBV19 to TRBJ2-1; 9 bases agree with TRBD2. The CDR3 covers 16 residues. CDR1 is LNHDA, CDR2 SQIVND, per germline (reference sequence). V trimming: 1 base; J trimming: 8 bases; junction bases outside the gene matches: 9. The CDR3 DNA reads as TGTGCCAGTAGTATAGCTGGGGTAGCGGGGGCCCATGAGCAGTTCTTC. It is translated as CASSIAGVAGAHEQFF.

V gene TRBV6-1 combines with J gene TRBJ1-2; D ambiguous. The V gene's germline CDR1 is MNHNS and CDR2 SASEGT. V was clipped by 5 bases and J by 0 bases, with 10 bases between them. The CDR3 loop spans 14 amino acids. The CDR3 spells CASSYLDANYGYTF. The DNA for the CDR3 is TGTGCCAGCAGTTATTTAGATGCTAACTATGGCTACACCTTC.

The J gene is TRBJ2-7, the V gene TRBV25-1; TRBD1 matches 8 bases. V trimming: 7 bases; J trimming: 9 bases; junction bases outside the gene matches: 8. CDR1 is MGHDK, CDR2 SYGVNS, per germline. The CDR3 extends over 12 amino acids. For the CDR3, the DNA is TGTGCCAGCAATCCCGGACAGGGTGGGCAGTACTTC. Its translation: CASNPGQGGQYF.

The rearrangement joins TRBV30 to TRBJ1-2; no reliable D call. The CDR3 extends over 13 amino acids. Germline-derived CDR1 and CDR2 are GTSNPN and SVGIG (reference sequence). V was pared by 8 bases and J by 1 base, with 14 bases between. CDR3 bases: TGTGCCATGAAAACCCAGGATAACTATGGCTACACCTTC. Translation gives CAMKTQDNYGYTF. The variable domain in full, completed from reference TRBV30 and TRBJ1-2, reads SQTIHQWPATLVQPVGSPLSLECTVEGTSNPNLYWYRQAAGRGLQLLFYSVGIGQISSEVPQNLSASRPQDRQFILSSKKLLLSDSGFYLCAMKTQDNYGYTFGSGTRLTVV.

This clone was seen once. This rearrangement joins TRBV5-7 to TRBJ1-4; TRBD1 matches 9 bases. TRBV5-7 is filed as an ORF, its function uncertain. J was trimmed by 6 bases and V by 2 bases; bases with no gene match: 2. The CDR3 covers 14 residues. The CDR3 coding sequence is TGTGCCAGCAGCTTTGGGACAGGGTATGAAAAACTGTTTTTT. As protein: CASSFGTGYEKLFF.

This clone was recorded once. The chain has TRBV7-9 and TRBJ2-6, with a possible D match to TRBD1 (5 bases). The germline CDR1 and CDR2 sequences are SEHNR and FQNEAQ (reference sequence). The CDR3 sequence is 15 residues long. V lost 6 bases to trimming and J lost 0 bases, with 9 bases between them. The DNA of the CDR3 is TGTGCCAGCAGTACAGGCCTCTCTGGGGCCAACGTCCTGACTTTC. This codes for CASSTGLSGANVLTF.

J is TRBJ2-7 and V is TRBV6-5; a possible D gene is TRBD2 (6 bases). The CDR3 runs to 13 residues. From germline, CDR1 is MNHEY and CDR2 SVGAGI. V lost 2 bases to trimming and J lost 4 bases, with 9 bases between them. The CDR3: CASSYAGTYEQYF. The DNA for the CDR3 is TGTGCCAGCAGTTACGCAGGGACTTACGAGCAGTACTTC.

Note on this clone: The junction shows a germline mismatch at one end, possibly a read error. Other DNA sequences from this sample encode an identical CDR3 as well. The genes are TRBV28 and TRBJ1-6, with 8 positions matching TRBD1. CDR1 MDHEN and CDR2 SYDVKM come from the germline V gene. CDR3 length equals 15 residues. The CDR3 coding sequence is TGTGCCAGCAGTTTACGACAGGGGCCAAATTCCCCCCTCCACTTT. Translation: CASSLRQGPNSPLHF.

This clone was counted between two and nine times. This chain connects TRBV19 to TRBJ2-1; the match to TRBD2 covers 13 bases. Germline CDR1 reads LNHDA; CDR2 reads SQIVND (reference sequence). CDR3 length: 19 residues. The V segment lost 5 bases and the J segment 0 bases; nucleotides outside the gene matches: 10. CDR3 nucleotides: TGTGCCAGTAGTCTCCGGACTAGCGGGGGCATCAGCTCCTACAATGAGCAGTTCTTC. This sequence encodes CASSLRTSGGISSYNEQFF. Complete variable domain (other parts from reference TRBV19 and TRBJ2-1): DGGITQSPKYLFRKEGQNVTLSCEQNLNHDAMYWYRQDPGQGLRLIYYSQIVNDFQKGDIAEGYSVSREKKESFPLTVTSAQKNPTAFYLCASSLRTSGGISSYNEQFFGPGTRLTVL.

This chain joins TRBV11-2 and TRBJ2-7; possible D gene TRBD1, 5 bases. This CDR3 is 15 amino acids long. Deletions cut 1 base from V and 2 bases from J, with 12 bases between. CDR1 and CDR2 (germline): SGHAT, FQNNGV. CDR3 coding DNA: TGTGCCAGCAGCTTAGTCCGGGCAGGGACCTACGAGCAGTACTTC. Translation: CASSLVRAGTYEQYF. The full variable domain, with the rest looked up from reference TRBV11-2 and TRBJ2-7, is EAGVAQSPRYKIIEKRQSVAFWCNPISGHATLYWYQQILGQGPKLLIQFQNNGVVDDSQLPKDRFSAERLKGVDSTLKIQPAKLEDSAVYLCASSLVRAGTYEQYFGPGTRLTVT.

There are a few counts of this clone. The chain carries TRBV9 and TRBJ2-1, with 7 bases aligning to TRBD2. Germline V gives CDR1 SGDLS, CDR2 YYNGEE. The CDR3 length is 15 residues. Trimming removed 0 bases from V and 5 bases from J; junction bases left unmatched: 5. CDR3 in DNA: TGTGCCAGCAGCGTAGGCGGGAGATCCCACAATGAGCAGTTCTTC. This translates into CASSVGGRSHNEQFF.

The chain carries TRBV9 and TRBJ2-7, with D possibly TRBD1 on 7 matching bases. The germline V and J ends were trimmed by 4 bases and 3 bases, with 11 bases remaining between them. The CDR3 spans 13 residues. Germline values: CDR1 SGDLS, CDR2 YYNGEE. Here the CDR3 reads CASSSGGLYEQYF. In DNA, the CDR3 is TGTGCCAGCAGCTCAGGGGGACTCTACGAGCAGTACTTC.

To note about this clone: Other DNA sequences of this sample code for an identical CDR3. This sequence joins TRBV19 and TRBJ2-7; a possible D gene is TRBD1 (6 bases). Per the germline V gene, CDR1 is LNHDA and CDR2 is SQIVND (reference sequence). The germline V and J ends were trimmed by 11 bases and 3 bases, with 17 bases remaining between them. The CDR3 loop spans 13 amino acids. The CDR3 sequence: CAASQGSFYEQYF. CDR3 DNA sequence: TGTGCCGCATCGCAGGGGAGTTTCTACGAGCAGTACTTC.